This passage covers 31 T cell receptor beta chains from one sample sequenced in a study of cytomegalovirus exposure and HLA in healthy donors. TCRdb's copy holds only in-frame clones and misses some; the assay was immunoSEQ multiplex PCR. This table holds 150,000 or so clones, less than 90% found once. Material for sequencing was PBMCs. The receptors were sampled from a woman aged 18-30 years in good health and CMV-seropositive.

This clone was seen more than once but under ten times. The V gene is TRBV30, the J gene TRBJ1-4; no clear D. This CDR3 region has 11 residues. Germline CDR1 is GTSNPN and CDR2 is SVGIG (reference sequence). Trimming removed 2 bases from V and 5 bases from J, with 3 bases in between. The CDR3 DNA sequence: TGTGCCTGGAGTCCAAATGAAAAACTGTTTTTT. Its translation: CAWSPNEKLFF.

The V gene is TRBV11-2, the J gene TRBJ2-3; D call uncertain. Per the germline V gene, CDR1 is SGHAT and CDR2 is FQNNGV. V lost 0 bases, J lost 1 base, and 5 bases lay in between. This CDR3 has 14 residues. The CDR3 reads CASSLESGTDTQYF. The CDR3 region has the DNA TGTGCCAGCAGCTTAGAGAGCGGCACAGATACGCAGTATTTT.

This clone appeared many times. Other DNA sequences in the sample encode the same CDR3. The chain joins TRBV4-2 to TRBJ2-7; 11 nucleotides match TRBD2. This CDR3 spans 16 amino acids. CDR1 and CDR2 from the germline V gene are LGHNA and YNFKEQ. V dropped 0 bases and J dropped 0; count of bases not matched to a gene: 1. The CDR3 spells CASSQDGTSGSYEQYF. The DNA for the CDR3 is TGTGCCAGCAGCCAAGATGGGACTAGCGGCTCCTACGAGCAGTACTTC.

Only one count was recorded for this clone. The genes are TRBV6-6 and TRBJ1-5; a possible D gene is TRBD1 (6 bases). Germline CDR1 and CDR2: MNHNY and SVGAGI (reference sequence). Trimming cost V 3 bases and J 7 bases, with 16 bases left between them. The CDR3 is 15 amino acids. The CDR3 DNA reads TGTGCCAGCAGTTATGTTGGGGGCGCTTGGCAGCCCCAGCATTTT. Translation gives CASSYVGGAWQPQHF.

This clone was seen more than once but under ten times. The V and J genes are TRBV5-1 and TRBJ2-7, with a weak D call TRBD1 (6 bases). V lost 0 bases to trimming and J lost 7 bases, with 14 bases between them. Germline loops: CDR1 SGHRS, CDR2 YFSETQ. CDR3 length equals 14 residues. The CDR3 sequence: CASSLEMSQGEQYF. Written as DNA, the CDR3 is TGCGCCAGCAGCTTGGAGATGAGCCAGGGGGAGCAGTACTTC.

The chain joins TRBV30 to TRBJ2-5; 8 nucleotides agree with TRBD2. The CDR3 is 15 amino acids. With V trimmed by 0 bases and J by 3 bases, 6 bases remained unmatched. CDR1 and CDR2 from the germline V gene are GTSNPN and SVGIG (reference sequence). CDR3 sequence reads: CAWSVRRAGEETQYF. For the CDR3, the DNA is TGTGCCTGGAGTGTGAGAAGAGCGGGAGAAGAGACCCAGTACTTC. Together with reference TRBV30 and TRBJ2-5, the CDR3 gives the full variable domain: SQTIHQWPATLVQPVGSPLSLECTVEGTSNPNLYWYRQAAGRGLQLLFYSVGIGQISSEVPQNLSASRPQDRQFILSSKKLLLSDSGFYLCAWSVRRAGEETQYFGPGTRLLVL.

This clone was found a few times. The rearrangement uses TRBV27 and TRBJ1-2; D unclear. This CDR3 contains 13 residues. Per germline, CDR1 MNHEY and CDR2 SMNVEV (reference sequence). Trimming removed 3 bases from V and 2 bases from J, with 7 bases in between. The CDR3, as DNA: TGTGCCAGCAGTTTTGGCAAAAACTATGGCTACACCTTC. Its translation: CASSFGKNYGYTF.

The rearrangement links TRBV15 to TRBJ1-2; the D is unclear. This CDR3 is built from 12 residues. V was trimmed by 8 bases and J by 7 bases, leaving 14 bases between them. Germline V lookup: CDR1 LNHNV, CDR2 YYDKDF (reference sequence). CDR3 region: CATSAQRGGYTF. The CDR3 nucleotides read TGTGCCACCTCGGCGCAGCGGGGTGGCTACACCTTC.

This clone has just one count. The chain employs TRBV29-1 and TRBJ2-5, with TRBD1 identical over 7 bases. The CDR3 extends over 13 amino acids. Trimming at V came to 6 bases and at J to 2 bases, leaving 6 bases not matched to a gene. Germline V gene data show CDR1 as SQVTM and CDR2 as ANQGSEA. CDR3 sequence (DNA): TGCAGCGTAGCACCGGGACAGCAAGAGACCCAGTACTTC. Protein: CSVAPGQQETQYF.

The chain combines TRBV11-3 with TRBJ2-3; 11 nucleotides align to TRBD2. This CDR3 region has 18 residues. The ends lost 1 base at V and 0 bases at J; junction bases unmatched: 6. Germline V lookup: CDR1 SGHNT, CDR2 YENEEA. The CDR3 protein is CASSLGTSGRLSTDTQYF. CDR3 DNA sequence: TGTGCCAGCAGCTTAGGGACTAGCGGGCGGCTTAGCACAGATACGCAGTATTTT.

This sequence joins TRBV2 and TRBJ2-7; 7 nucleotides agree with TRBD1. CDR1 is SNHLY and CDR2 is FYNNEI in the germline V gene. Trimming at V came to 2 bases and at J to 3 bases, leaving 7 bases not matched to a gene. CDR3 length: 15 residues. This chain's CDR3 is CASSESGTEFYEQYF. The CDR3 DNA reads TGTGCCAGCAGTGAATCCGGGACAGAGTTCTACGAGCAGTACTTC. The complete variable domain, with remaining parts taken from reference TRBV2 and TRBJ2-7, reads EPEVTQTPSHQVTQMGQEVILRCVPISNHLYFYWYRQILGQKVEFLVSFYNNEISEKSEIFDDQFSVERPDGSNFTLKIRSTKLEDSAMYFCASSESGTEFYEQYFGPGTRLTVT.

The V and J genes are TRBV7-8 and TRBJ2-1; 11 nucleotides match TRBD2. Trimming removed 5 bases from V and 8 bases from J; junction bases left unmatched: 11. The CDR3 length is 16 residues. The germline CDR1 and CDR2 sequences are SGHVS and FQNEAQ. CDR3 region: CASSQTPGLAVHEQFF. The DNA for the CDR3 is TGTGCCAGCAGCCAAACACCGGGACTAGCGGTCCATGAGCAGTTCTTC.

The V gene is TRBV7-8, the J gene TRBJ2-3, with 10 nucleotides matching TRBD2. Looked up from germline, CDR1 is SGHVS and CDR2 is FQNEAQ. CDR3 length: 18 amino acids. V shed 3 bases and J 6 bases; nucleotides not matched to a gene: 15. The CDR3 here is CASSFRPGASGSHDTQYF. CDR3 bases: TGTGCCAGCAGCTTTCGCCCCGGGGCTAGCGGGAGTCACGATACGCAGTATTTT. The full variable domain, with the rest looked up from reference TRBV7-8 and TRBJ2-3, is GAGVSQSPRYKVAKRGQDVALRCDPISGHVSLFWYQQALGQGPEFLTYFQNEAQLDKSGLPSDRFFAERPEGSVSTLKIQRTQQEDSAVYLCASSFRPGASGSHDTQYFGPGTRLTVL.

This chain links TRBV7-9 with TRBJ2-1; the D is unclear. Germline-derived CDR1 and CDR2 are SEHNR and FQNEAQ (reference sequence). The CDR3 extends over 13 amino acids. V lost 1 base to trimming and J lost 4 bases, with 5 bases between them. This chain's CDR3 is CASSLGQYNEQFF. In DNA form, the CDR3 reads TGTGCCAGCAGCTTAGGGCAGTACAATGAGCAGTTCTTC.

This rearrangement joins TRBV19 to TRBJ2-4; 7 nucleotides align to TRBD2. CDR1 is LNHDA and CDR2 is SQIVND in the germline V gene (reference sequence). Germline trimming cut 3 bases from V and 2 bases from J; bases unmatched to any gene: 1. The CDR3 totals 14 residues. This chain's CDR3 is CASSIGRTKNIQYF. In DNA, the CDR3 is TGTGCCAGTAGTATCGGGAGGACCAAAAACATTCAGTACTTC.

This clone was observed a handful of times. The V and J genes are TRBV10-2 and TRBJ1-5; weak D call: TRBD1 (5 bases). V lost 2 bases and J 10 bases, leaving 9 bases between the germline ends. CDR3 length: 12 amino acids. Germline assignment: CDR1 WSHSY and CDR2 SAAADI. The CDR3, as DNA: TGCGCCAGCAGTGAGCTGCAGGGCCCCCAGCATTTT. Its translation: CASSELQGPQHF.

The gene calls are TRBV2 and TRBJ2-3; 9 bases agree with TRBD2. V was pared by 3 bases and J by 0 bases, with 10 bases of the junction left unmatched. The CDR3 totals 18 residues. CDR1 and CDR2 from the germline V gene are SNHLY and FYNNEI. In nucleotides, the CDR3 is TGTGCCAGCAGTGAGGTTTGGGGGCTAGCGGGAAGCACAGATACGCAGTATTTT. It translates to CASSEVWGLAGSTDTQYF.

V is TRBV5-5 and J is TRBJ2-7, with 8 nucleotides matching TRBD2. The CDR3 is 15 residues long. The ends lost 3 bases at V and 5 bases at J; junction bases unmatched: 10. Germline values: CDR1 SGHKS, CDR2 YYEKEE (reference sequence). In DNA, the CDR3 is TGTGCCAGCAGCTACAGGGTATCACTAGCGGACGAGCAGTACTTC. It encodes CASSYRVSLADEQYF.

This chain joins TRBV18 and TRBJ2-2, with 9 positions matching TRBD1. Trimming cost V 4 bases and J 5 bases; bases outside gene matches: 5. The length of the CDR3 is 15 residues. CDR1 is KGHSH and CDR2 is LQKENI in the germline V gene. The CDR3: CASSQRTGDTGELFF. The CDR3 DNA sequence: TGTGCCAGCTCACAGCGGACAGGGGATACCGGGGAGCTGTTTTTT.

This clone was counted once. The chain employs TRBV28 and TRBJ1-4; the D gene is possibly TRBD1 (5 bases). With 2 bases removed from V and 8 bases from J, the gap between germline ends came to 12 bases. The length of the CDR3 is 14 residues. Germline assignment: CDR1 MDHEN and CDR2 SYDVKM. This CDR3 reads CASSLNWGEEKLFF. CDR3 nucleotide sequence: TGTGCCAGCAGTTTAAATTGGGGCGAGGAAAAACTGTTTTTT.

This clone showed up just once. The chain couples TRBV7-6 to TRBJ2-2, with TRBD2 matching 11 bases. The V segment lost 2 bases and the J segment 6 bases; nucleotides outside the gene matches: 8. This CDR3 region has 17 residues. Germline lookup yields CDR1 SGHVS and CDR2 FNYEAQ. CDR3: CASSLPEVAGGPGELFF. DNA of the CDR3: TGTGCCAGCAGCTTACCTGAGGTAGCGGGAGGGCCCGGGGAGCTGTTTTTT.

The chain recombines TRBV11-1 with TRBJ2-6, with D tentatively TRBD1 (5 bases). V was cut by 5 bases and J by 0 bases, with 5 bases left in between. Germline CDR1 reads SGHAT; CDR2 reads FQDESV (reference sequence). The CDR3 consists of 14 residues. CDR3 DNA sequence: TGTGCCAGCAGCGACAGCTCTGGGGCCAACGTCCTGACTTTC. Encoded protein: CASSDSSGANVLTF.

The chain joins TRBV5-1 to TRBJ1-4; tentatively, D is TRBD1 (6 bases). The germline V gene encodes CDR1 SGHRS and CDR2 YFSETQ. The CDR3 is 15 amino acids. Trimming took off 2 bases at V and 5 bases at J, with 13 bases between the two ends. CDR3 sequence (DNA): TGCGCCAGCAGCTTCTCAGGGGAAAGGAATGAAAAACTGTTTTTT. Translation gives CASSFSGERNEKLFF. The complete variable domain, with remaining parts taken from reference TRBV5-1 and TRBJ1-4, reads KAGVTQTPRYLIKTRGQQVTLSCSPISGHRSVSWYQQTPGQGLQFLFEYFSETQRNKGNFPGRFSGRQFSNSRSEMNVSTLELGDSALYLCASSFSGERNEKLFFGSGTQLSVL.

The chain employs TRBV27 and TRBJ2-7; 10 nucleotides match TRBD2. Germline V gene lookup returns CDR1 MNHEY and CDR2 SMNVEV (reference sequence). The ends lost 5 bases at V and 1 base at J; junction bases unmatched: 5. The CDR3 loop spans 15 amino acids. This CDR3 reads CASSPGTSVSYEQYF. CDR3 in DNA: TGTGCCAGCAGTCCCGGGACTAGCGTTTCCTACGAGCAGTACTTC.

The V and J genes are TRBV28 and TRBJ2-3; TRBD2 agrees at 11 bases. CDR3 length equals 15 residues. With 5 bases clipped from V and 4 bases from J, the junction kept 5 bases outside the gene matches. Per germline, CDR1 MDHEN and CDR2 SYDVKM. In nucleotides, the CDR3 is TGTGCCAGCAGTAGAACGGGACTAGCGGCAGATACGCAGTATTTT. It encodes CASSRTGLAADTQYF.

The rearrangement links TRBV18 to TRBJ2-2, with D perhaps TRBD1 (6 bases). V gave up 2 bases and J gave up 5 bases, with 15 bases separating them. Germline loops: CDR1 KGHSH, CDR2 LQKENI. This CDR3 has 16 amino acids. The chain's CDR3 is CASSPLQAGATGELFF. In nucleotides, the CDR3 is TGTGCCAGCTCACCATTGCAAGCAGGGGCGACCGGGGAGCTGTTTTTT.

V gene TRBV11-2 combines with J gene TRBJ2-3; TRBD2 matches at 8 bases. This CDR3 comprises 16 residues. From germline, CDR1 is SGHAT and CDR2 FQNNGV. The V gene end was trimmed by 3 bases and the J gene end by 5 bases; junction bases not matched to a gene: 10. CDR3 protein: CASSFYKSGSQDTQYF. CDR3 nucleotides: TGTGCCAGCAGCTTTTATAAAAGCGGGAGTCAAGATACGCAGTATTTT.

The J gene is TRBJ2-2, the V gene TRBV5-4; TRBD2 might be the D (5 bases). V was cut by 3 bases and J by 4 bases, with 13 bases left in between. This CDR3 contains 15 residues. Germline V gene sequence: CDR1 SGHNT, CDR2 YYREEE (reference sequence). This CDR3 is CASSSRTYVTGELFF. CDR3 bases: TGTGCCAGCAGCTCTCGGACTTACGTCACCGGGGAGCTGTTTTTT.

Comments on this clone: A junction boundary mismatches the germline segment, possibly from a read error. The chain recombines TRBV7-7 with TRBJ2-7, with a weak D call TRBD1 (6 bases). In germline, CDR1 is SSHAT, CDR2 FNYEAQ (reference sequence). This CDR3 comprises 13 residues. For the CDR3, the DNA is TGTGCTAGCAGCATGAACAGGGTCTACGAGCAGTACTTC. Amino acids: CASSMNRVYEQYF.

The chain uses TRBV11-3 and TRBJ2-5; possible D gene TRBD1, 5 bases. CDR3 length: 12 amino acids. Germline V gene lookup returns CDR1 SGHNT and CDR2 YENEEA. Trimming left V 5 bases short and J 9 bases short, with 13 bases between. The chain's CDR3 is CASSTGRQPQYF. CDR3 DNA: TGTGCCAGCAGCACAGGAAGACAGCCCCAGTACTTC. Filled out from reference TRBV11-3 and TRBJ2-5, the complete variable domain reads EAGVVQSPRYKIIEKKQPVAFWCNPISGHNTLYWYLQNLGQGPELLIRYENEEAVDDSQLPKDRFSAERLKGVDSTLKIQPAELGDSAVYLCASSTGRQPQYFGPGTRLLVL.

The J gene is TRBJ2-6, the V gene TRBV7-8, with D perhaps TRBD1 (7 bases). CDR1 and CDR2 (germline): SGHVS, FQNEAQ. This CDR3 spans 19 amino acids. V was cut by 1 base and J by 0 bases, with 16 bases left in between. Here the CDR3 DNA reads TGTGCCAGCAGCTTAGGCGTGACAGGGAGGAGCTCTGGGGCCAACGTCCTGACTTTC. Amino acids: CASSLGVTGRSSGANVLTF.